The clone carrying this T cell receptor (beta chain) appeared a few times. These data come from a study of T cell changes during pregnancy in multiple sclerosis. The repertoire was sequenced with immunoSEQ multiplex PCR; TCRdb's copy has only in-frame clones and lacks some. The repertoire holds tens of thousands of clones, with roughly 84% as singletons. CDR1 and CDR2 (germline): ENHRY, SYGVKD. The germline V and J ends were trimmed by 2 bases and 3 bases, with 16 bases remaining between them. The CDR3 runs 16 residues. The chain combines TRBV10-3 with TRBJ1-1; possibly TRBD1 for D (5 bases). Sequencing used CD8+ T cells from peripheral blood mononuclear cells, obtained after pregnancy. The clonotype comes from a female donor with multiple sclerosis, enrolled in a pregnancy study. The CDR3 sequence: CAISELVKGLDTEAFF. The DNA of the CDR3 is TGTGCCATCAGTGAGCTGGTGAAGGGGTTAGACACTGAAGCTTTCTTT.